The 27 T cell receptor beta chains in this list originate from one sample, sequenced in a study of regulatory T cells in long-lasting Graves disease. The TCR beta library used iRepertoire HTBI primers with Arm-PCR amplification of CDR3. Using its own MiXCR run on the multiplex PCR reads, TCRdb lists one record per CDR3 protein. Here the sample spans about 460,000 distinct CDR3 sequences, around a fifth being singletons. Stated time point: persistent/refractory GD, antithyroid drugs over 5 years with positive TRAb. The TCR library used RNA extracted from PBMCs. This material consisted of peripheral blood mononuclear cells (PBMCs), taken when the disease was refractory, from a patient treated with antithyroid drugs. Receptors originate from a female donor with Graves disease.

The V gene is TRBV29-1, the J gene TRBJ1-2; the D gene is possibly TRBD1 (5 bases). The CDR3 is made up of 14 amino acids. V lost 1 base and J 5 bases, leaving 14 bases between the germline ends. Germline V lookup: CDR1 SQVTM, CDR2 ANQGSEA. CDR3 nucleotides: TGCAGCGTTGAAGTAAAGGCCCCAGGGTATGGCTACACCTTC. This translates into CSVEVKAPGYGYTF.

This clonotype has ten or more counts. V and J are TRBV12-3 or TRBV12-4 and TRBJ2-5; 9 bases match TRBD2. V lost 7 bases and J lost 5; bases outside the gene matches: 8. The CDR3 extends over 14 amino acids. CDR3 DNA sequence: TGTGCCAGCACCGTCGCGGGGGGGGGCGAGACCCAGTACTTC. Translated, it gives CASTVAGGGETQYF.

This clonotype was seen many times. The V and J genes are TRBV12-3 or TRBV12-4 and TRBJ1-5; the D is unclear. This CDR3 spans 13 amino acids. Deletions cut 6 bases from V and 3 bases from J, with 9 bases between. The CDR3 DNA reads TGTGCCAGCAGCCCTGGGCCCAATCAGCCCCAGCATTTT. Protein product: CASSPGPNQPQHF.

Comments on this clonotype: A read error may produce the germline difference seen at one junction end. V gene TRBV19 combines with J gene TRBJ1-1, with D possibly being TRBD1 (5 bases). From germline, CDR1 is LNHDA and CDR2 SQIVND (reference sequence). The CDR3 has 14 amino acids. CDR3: CASSMGRVNAEAFF. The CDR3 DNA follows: TGTGCCAGTAGTATGGGCAGGGTGAACGCTGAAGCTTTCTTT.

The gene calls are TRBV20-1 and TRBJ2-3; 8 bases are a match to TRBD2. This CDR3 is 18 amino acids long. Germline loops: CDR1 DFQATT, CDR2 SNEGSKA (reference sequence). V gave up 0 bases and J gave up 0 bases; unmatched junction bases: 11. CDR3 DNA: TGCAGTGCTAGAGATGCGATCAGGCGGGAGGATAGCACAGATACGCAGTATTTT. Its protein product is CSARDAIRREDSTDTQYF.

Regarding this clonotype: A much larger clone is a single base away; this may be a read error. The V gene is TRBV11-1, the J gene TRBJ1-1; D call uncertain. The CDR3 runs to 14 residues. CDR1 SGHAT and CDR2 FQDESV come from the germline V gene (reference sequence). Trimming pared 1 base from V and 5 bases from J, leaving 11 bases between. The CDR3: CASSLVYQPTEAFF. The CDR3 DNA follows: TGTGCCAGCAGCTTAGTCTATCAGCCTACTGAAGCTTTCTTT.

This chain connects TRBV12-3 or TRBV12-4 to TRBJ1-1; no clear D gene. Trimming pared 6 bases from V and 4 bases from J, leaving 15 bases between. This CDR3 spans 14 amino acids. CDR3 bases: TGTGCCAGCAGCCCTGACACCCGGACCACTGAAGCTTTCTTT. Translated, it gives CASSPDTRTTEAFF.

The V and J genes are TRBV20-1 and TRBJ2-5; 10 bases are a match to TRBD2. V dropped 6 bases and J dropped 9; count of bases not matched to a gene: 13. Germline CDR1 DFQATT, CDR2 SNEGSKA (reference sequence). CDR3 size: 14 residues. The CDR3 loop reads CSAAGTSVGPSQYF. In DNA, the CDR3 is TGCAGTGCGGCCGGGACTAGCGTGGGCCCATCCCAGTACTTC.

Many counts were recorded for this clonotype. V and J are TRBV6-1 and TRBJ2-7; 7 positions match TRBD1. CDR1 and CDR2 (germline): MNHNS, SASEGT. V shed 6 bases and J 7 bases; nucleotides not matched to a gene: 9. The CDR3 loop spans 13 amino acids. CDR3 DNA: TGTGCCAGCAGCTCCGGGACAGTAAAGGAGCAGTACTTC. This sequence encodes CASSSGTVKEQYF.

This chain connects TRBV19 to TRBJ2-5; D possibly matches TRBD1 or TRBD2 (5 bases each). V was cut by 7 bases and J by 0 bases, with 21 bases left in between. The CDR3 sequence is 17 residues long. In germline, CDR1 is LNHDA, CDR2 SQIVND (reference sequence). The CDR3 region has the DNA TGTGCCAGTAAAGGTTGGCTTTCTGAGGGGAACCAAGAGACCCAGTACTTC. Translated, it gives CASKGWLSEGNQETQYF.

This chain's CDR3 is CASSLLGRGGELFF. CDR3 DNA: TGTGCCAGCAGCCTTCTGGGCCGTGGCGGGGAGCTGTTTTTT. This chain links TRBV13 with TRBJ2-2; the D is unclear. V was trimmed by 5 bases and J by 7 bases, leaving 14 bases between them. The CDR3 sequence is 14 residues long. CDR1 PRHDT and CDR2 FYEKMQ come from the germline V gene (reference sequence).

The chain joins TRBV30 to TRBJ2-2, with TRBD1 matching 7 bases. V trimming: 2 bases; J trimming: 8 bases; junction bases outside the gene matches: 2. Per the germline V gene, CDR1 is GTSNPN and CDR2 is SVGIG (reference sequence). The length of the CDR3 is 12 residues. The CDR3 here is CAWSRGQGELFF. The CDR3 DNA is TGTGCCTGGAGTAGGGGACAGGGGGAGCTGTTTTTT.

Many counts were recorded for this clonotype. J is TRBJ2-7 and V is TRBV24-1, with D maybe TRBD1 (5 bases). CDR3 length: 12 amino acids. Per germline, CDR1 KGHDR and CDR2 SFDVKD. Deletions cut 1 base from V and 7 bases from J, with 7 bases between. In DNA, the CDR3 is TGTGCCACCAGTGATTTCAACAGGGAGCAGTACTTC. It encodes CATSDFNREQYF.

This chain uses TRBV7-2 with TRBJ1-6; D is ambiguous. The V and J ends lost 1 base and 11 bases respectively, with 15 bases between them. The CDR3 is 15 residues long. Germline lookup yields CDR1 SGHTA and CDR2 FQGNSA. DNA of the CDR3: TGTGCCAGCAGCTTAGTGTCTTCGGGCAGCGCACCCCTCCACTTT. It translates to CASSLVSSGSAPLHF.

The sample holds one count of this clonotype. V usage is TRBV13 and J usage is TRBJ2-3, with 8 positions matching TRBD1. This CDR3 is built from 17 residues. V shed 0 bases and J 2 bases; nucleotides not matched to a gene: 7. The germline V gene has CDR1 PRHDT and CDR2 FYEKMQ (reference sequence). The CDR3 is CASSLGDREQVTDTQYF. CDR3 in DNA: TGTGCCAGCAGCTTAGGGGACAGGGAACAAGTCACAGATACGCAGTATTTT.

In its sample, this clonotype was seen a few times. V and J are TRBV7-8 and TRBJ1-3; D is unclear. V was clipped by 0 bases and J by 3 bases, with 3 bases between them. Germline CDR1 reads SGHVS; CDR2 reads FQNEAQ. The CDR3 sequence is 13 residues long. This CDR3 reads CASSLAHGNTIYF. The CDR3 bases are TGTGCCAGCAGCTTAGCGCATGGAAACACCATATATTTT.

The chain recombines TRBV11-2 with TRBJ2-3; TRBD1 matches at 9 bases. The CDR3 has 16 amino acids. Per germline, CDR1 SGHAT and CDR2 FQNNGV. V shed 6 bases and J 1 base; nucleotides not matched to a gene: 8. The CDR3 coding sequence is TGTGCCAGCAGAGACTATCGGGACAGGGGCACAGATACGCAGTATTTT. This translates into CASRDYRDRGTDTQYF. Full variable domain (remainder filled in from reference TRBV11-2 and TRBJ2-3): EAGVAQSPRYKIIEKRQSVAFWCNPISGHATLYWYQQILGQGPKLLIQFQNNGVVDDSQLPKDRFSAERLKGVDSTLKIQPAKLEDSAVYLCASRDYRDRGTDTQYFGPGTRLTVL.

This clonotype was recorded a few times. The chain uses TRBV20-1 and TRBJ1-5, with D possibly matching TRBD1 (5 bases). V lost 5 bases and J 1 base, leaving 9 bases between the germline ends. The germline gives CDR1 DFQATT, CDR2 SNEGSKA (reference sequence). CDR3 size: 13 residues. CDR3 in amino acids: CSAERDSNQPQHF. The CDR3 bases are TGCAGTGCTGAACGGGACAGCAATCAGCCCCAGCATTTT.

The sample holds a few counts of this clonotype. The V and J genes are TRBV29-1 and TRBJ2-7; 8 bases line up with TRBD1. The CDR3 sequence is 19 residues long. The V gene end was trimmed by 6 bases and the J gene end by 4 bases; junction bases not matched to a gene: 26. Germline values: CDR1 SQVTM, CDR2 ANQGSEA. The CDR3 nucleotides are TGCAGCGTGACGGAATCCGGGACAGGTCAACTAAAGAGGGGATACGAGCAGTACTTC. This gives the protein CSVTESGTGQLKRGYEQYF.

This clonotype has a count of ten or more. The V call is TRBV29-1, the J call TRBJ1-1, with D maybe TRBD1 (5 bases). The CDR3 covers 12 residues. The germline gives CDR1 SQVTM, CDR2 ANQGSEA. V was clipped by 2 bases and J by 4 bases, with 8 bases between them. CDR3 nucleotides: TGCAGCGTTGAACCGGGGCCCACTGAAGCTTTCTTT. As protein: CSVEPGPTEAFF.

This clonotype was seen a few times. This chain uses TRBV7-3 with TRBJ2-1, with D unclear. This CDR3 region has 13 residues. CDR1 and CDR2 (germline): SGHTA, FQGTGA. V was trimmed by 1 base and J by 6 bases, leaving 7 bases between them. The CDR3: CASSLMGTNEQFF. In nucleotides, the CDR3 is TGTGCCAGCAGCTTAATGGGCACCAATGAGCAGTTCTTC.

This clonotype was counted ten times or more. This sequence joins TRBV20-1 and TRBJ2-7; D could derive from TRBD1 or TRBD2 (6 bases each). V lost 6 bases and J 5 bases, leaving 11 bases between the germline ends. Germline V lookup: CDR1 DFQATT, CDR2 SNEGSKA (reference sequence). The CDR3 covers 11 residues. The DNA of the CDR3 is TGCAGTGCAGGGGGGTACCACGAGCAGTACTTC. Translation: CSAGGYHEQYF.

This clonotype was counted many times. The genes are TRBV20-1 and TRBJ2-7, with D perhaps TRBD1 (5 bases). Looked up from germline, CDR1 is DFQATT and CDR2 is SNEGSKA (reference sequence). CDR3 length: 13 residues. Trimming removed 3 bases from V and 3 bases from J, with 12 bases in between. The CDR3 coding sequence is TGCAGTGCTAGGGACACCCGAGACTACGAGCAGTACTTC. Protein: CSARDTRDYEQYF.

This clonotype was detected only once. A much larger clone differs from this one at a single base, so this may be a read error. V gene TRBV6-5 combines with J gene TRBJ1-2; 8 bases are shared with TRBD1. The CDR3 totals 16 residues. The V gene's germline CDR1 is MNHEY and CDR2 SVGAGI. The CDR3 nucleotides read TGTGCCTGCAGTTACGGGGACAGGACCGGAGACTATGGCTACACCTTC. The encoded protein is CACSYGDRTGDYGYTF.

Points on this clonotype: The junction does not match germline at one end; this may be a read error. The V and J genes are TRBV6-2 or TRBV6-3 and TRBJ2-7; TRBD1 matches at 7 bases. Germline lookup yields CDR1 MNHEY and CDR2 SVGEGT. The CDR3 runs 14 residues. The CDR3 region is CASSMAGGDYVQYF. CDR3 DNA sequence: TGTGCCAGCAGTATGGCAGGGGGTGACTACGTGCAGTACTTC.

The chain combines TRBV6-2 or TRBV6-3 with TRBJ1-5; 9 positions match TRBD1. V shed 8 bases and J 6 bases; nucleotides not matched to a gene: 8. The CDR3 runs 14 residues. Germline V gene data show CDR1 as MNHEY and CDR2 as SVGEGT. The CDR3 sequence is CASQWGQGGQPQHF. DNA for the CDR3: TGTGCCAGCCAATGGGGACAGGGCGGTCAGCCCCAGCATTTT.

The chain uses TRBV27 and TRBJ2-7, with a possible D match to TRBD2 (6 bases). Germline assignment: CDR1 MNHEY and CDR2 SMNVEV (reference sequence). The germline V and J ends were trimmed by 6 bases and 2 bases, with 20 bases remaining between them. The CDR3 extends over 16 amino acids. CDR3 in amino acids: CASRQQTGTPTYEQYF. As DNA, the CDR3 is TGTGCCAGCAGACAGCAAACCGGGACTCCTACCTACGAGCAGTACTTC.